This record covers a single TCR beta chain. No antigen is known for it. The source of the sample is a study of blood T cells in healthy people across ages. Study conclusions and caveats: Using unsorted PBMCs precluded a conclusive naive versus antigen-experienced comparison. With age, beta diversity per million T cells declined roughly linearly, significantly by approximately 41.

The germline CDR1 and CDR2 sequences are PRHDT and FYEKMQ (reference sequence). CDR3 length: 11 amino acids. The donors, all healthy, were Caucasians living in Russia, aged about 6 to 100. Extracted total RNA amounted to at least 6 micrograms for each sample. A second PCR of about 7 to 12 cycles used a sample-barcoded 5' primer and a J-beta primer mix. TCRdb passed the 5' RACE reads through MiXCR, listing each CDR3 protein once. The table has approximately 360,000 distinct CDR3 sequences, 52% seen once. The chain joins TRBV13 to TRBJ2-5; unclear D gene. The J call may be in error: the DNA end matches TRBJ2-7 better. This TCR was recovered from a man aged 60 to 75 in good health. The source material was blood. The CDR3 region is CASSLAHEQYF. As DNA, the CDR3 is TGTGCCAGCAGCTTAGCCCACGAGCAGTACTTC.